A selection of T cell receptor beta chains follows, all from one sample in a study of a mutant IDH1 vaccine in newly diagnosed glioma. No antigen has been identified for these receptors. Here immunoSEQ multiplex PCR was the method, and the copy in TCRdb shows in-frame clones only, minus some. The sample lists around 40,000 clones, 75% to 90% occurring once. The specimen comprised PBMCs, sampled from a glioma patient whose treatment included an IDH1 peptide vaccine. The receptor set was obtained from a man aged 35-49 years with glioma. Both conserved end residues are trimmed from each CDR3.

V gene,J gene,CDR3 protein
TRBV6-5,TRBJ1-1,ASSRDTEAF
TRBV19,TRBJ2-2,ASMAGGLGGELF
TRBV5-8,TRBJ2-7,ASSLTGTGAYEQY
TRBV7-2,TRBJ2-2,ASSLGLRDTGELF
TRBV27,TRBJ2-1,ASSLTGVVGQF
TRBV18,TRBJ2-3,ASSPGVGLAGTDTQY
TRBV18,TRBJ2-4,ASSLFEGKNIQY
TRBV27,TRBJ2-7,ASSPLGTGQSEQY
TRBV28,TRBJ1-1,AIADRVKGAF
TRBV6-4,TRBJ1-5,ASRPTGFSNQPQH
TRBV7-9,TRBJ1-2,ASSDEGGYT
TRBV15,TRBJ1-5,ATSRDVQGKMGNQPQH
TRBV7-8,TRBJ2-1,ASSFEGISYNEQF
TRBV6-1,TRBJ2-1,ASQLYNEQF
TRBV14,TRBJ2-5,ASSPDRATQY
TRBV19,TRBJ2-1,ASSPPKGPVRTEQF
TRBV29-1,TRBJ2-5,SVRGTGEETQY
TRBV30,TRBJ1-2,AGGLGGGYT
TRBV20-1,TRBJ2-1,SASPRYEQF
TRBV5-6,TRBJ2-7,ASTYFRSSGYEQY